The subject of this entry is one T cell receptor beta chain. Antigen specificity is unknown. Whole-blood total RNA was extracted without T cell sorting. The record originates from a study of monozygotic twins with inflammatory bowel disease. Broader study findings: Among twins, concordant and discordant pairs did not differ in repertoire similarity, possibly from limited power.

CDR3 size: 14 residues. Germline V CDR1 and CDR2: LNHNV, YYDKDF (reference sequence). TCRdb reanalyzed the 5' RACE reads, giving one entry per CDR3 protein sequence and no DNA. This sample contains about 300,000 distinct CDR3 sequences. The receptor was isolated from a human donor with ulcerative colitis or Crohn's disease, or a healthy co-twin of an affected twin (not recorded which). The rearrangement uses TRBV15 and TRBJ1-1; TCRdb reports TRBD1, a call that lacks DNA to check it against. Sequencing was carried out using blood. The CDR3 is CATSRDGQKNEAFF.